The 30 T cell receptor beta chains reported below all come from one sample, sequenced in a study of blood T cell repertoires in COVID-19. Repertoires were generated with immunoSEQ multiplex PCR, while TCRdb's copy carries only in-frame clones and drops some. The sample holds roughly 400,000 clones, around 91% seen once. Sequences were obtained from PBMCs or T cells enriched from blood (not recorded which). These receptor sequences come from a man between 18 and 29 years old who had recovered from COVID-19.

The chain employs TRBV30 and TRBJ1-6; perhaps TRBD1 as D (6 bases). The germline CDR1 and CDR2 sequences are GTSNPN and SVGIG (reference sequence). This CDR3 is built from 14 residues. Trimming cost V 2 bases and J 13 bases, with 18 bases left between them. The CDR3 reads CAWSTGTSNGPLHF. Here the CDR3 DNA reads TGTGCCTGGAGTACGGGGACATCGAACGGTCCCCTCCACTTT.

This clone was observed a single time. V usage is TRBV6-1 and J usage is TRBJ1-5; the D gene is possibly TRBD1 (5 bases). The length of the CDR3 is 16 residues. CDR1 is MNHNS, CDR2 SASEGT, per germline. V lost 1 base to trimming and J lost 5 bases, with 15 bases between them. The DNA for the CDR3 is TGTGCCAGCAGTGAAGATCTGCAGGGCGGGGATCAGCCCCAGCATTTT. Its translation is CASSEDLQGGDQPQHF.

The gene calls are TRBV24-1 and TRBJ1-3, with D possibly being TRBD1 (5 bases). The germline CDR1 and CDR2 sequences are KGHDR and SFDVKD. This CDR3 region has 16 residues. Trimming took 5 bases from V and 0 from J, leaving 13 bases between them. CDR3 loop: CATSAQALSSGNTIYF. CDR3 nucleotides: TGTGCCACCAGTGCACAGGCCCTGAGCTCTGGAAACACCATATATTTT.

The V call is TRBV3-1 (or the pseudogene TRBV3-2), the J call TRBJ1-3; D is unclear. Trimming took off 4 bases at V and 5 bases at J, with 9 bases between the two ends. Germline V gene lookup returns CDR1 LGHDT and CDR2 YNNKEL (reference sequence). The CDR3 consists of 13 residues. CDR3 DNA sequence: TGTGCCAGCAGCCGAGGGAGTCGAAACACCATATATTTT. Its protein product is CASSRGSRNTIYF.

The chain combines TRBV7-2 with TRBJ1-5, with 8 bases identical to TRBD1. This CDR3 contains 13 residues. V gave up 5 bases and J gave up 8 bases; unmatched junction bases: 5. CDR1 is SGHTA and CDR2 is FQGNSA in the germline V gene. The chain's CDR3 is CASSRDRREPQHF. Written as DNA, the CDR3 is TGTGCCAGCAGCCGGGACAGGCGCGAGCCCCAGCATTTT.

The CDR3 sequence is CASSIFSGTPHYEQYF. CDR3 sequence (DNA): TGTGCCAGTAGTATTTTTTCGGGGACACCGCACTACGAGCAGTACTTC. The rearrangement uses TRBV19 and TRBJ2-7, with TRBD1 as a possible D gene (6 bases). Germline CDR1 LNHDA, CDR2 SQIVND (reference sequence). This CDR3 contains 16 residues. Trimming removed 3 bases from V and 3 bases from J, with 18 bases in between.

This chain links TRBV29-1 with TRBJ1-2; D is perhaps TRBD1 (6 bases). The germline V gene has CDR1 SQVTM and CDR2 ANQGSEA. Trimming cost V 5 bases and J 2 bases, with 12 bases left between them. The CDR3 loop spans 13 amino acids. The CDR3 coding sequence is TGCAGCGTTTCACTCAGGGGAAACTATGGCTACACCTTC. It specifies CSVSLRGNYGYTF.

The chain couples TRBV2 to TRBJ2-3; TRBD2 matches at 14 bases. V was clipped by 2 bases and J by 6 bases; unmatched bases: 4. The CDR3 has 16 residues. The germline V gene encodes CDR1 SNHLY and CDR2 FYNNEI. In DNA form, the CDR3 reads TGTGCCAGCAGTGAATTGACTAGCGGGGGGGTTGATACGCAGTATTTT. Protein product: CASSELTSGGVDTQYF.

This clone was detected only once. The V call is TRBV19, the J call TRBJ1-4; D gene unclear. This CDR3 comprises 14 residues. Trimming shortened V by 6 bases and J by 0 bases, and 8 bases separated the two germline ends. Per germline, CDR1 LNHDA and CDR2 SQIVND (reference sequence). The CDR3: CASRRGATNEKLFF. The CDR3 bases are TGTGCCAGTAGACGGGGAGCAACTAATGAAAAACTGTTTTTT.

V and J are TRBV19 and TRBJ1-4; maybe TRBD1 (5 bases). Trimming left V 9 bases short and J 7 bases short, with 18 bases between. Per the germline V gene, CDR1 is LNHDA and CDR2 is SQIVND (reference sequence). The CDR3 has 14 residues. The DNA for the CDR3 is TGTGCCAGCAACTCAGGGTTTCGGGTTGAAAAACTGTTTTTT. Residues: CASNSGFRVEKLFF. The whole variable domain, remainder taken from reference TRBV19 and TRBJ1-4, is DGGITQSPKYLFRKEGQNVTLSCEQNLNHDAMYWYRQDPGQGLRLIYYSQIVNDFQKGDIAEGYSVSREKKESFPLTVTSAQKNPTAFYLCASNSGFRVEKLFFGSGTQLSVL.

The chain couples TRBV6-1 to TRBJ1-3, with D perhaps matching TRBD1 (5 bases). Trimming cost V 0 bases and J 3 bases, with 18 bases left between them. There are 18 residues in the CDR3. From germline, CDR1 is MNHNS and CDR2 SASEGT. The CDR3 is CASSEALGGALGGNTIYF. The CDR3 region has the DNA TGTGCCAGCAGTGAAGCGTTGGGAGGGGCCCTTGGTGGAAACACCATATATTTT.

CDR3 sequence: CASSFSRGDGQPQHF. CDR3 nucleotide sequence: TGTGCCAGCAGCTTTAGCAGGGGCGACGGTCAGCCCCAGCATTTT. This chain joins TRBV5-5 and TRBJ1-5; possibly TRBD1 for D (6 bases). V lost 2 bases and J lost 6, with 15 bases in between. The CDR3 sequence is 15 residues long. The V gene's germline CDR1 is SGHKS and CDR2 YYEKEE (reference sequence).

The V gene is TRBV28, the J gene TRBJ1-2; 9 nucleotides align to TRBD1. Germline CDR1 is MDHEN and CDR2 is SYDVKM. This CDR3 has 14 amino acids. J lost 2 bases, V lost 7 bases, and 5 bases had no gene match. The CDR3 loop is CASNRGPANYGYTF. The CDR3 bases are TGTGCCAGCAACAGGGGGCCCGCAAACTATGGCTACACCTTC.

Only one count was recorded for this clone. The V and J genes are TRBV30 and TRBJ2-7; D may be TRBD1 (6 bases). The CDR3 is 14 amino acids. The germline gives CDR1 GTSNPN, CDR2 SVGIG (reference sequence). Trimming removed 3 bases from V and 2 bases from J, with 14 bases in between. The CDR3 is CAWSPPGQTYEQYF. CDR3 in DNA: TGTGCCTGGAGCCCCCCAGGACAGACCTACGAGCAGTACTTC.

A single count supports this clone. The CDR3 spells CASSDRGSRYGAFF. In DNA, the CDR3 is TGCGCCAGCAGTGACAGGGGCTCTCGATACGGAGCTTTCTTT. The genes are TRBV10-1 and TRBJ1-1, with D perhaps matching TRBD1 (6 bases). CDR3 length: 14 residues. Trimming stripped 3 bases from V and 10 bases from J, with 18 bases between. Per germline, CDR1 WNHNN and CDR2 SYGVQD (reference sequence).

The chain couples TRBV9 to TRBJ2-2; TRBD1 agrees at 11 bases. In germline, CDR1 is SGDLS, CDR2 YYNGEE. After removal of 4 bases from V and 3 bases from J, the junction contained 8 bases not matched to a gene. This CDR3 has 17 amino acids. DNA for the CDR3: TGTGCCAGCAGCTCCCAAGTGGGACAGGGGGACACCGGGGAGCTGTTTTTT. Its translation is CASSSQVGQGDTGELFF.

The table lists this clone with a count of one. The chain links TRBV5-5 to TRBJ1-5; TRBD1 aligns across 7 bases. Germline CDR1 and CDR2: SGHKS and YYEKEE (reference sequence). V lost 0 bases and J lost 1; bases outside the gene matches: 1. The CDR3 length is 15 residues. The CDR3 DNA is TGTGCCAGCAGCTTGGAGGGGGCAAGCAATCAGCCCCAGCATTTT. It specifies CASSLEGASNQPQHF. The complete variable domain, with remaining parts taken from reference TRBV5-5 and TRBJ1-5, reads DAGVTQSPTHLIKTRGQQVTLRCSPISGHKSVSWYQQVLGQGPQFIFQYYEKEERGRGNFPDRFSARQFPNYSSELNVNALLLGDSALYLCASSLEGASNQPQHFGDGTRLSIL.

The rearrangement uses TRBV28 and TRBJ1-4; D unresolved. Germline V lookup: CDR1 MDHEN, CDR2 SYDVKM. The CDR3 is 16 residues long. V was shortened by 5 bases and J by 0 bases, with 13 bases between the two germline ends. The chain's CDR3 is CASSPGLRTTNEKLFF. DNA of the CDR3: TGTGCCAGCAGTCCCGGTCTGCGGACAACTAATGAAAAACTGTTTTTT.

The count of this clone is one. The rearrangement joins TRBV4-1 to TRBJ1-5; TRBD1 matches 7 bases. Looked up from germline, CDR1 is MGHRA and CDR2 is YSYEKL. The CDR3 covers 16 residues. V trimming: 3 bases; J trimming: 5 bases; junction bases outside the gene matches: 10. In DNA, the CDR3 is TGCGCCAGCAGCCAGGGTACAGGGGCGCTCGATCAGCCCCAGCATTTT. It encodes CASSQGTGALDQPQHF.

This clone came up once. This same CDR3 is encoded by further DNA sequences in the sample. The chain is built from TRBV18 and TRBJ2-7; 8 bases are shared with TRBD1. Germline trimming cut 3 bases from V and 1 base from J; bases unmatched to any gene: 5. The germline V gene encodes CDR1 KGHSH and CDR2 LQKENI. The CDR3 length is 15 residues. The CDR3 here is CASSPTGQGSYEQYF. CDR3 DNA: TGTGCCAGCTCACCCACAGGACAGGGTTCCTACGAGCAGTACTTC.

The chain is built from TRBV10-3 and TRBJ2-3; 14 positions agree with TRBD2. Germline loops: CDR1 ENHRY, CDR2 SYGVKD. The CDR3 runs to 15 residues. The V gene end was trimmed by 11 bases and the J gene end by 4 bases; junction bases not matched to a gene: 8. The chain's CDR3 is CASGTSGSLADTQYF. CDR3 nucleotides: TGTGCCTCCGGGACTAGCGGGAGTTTGGCAGATACGCAGTATTTT.

The rearrangement uses TRBV7-2 and TRBJ2-1, with TRBD2 matching over 12 bases. Looked up from germline, CDR1 is SGHTA and CDR2 is FQGNSA. V gave up 4 bases and J gave up 6 bases; unmatched junction bases: 13. This CDR3 region has 18 residues. The CDR3: CASSSLVGTSGRGNEQFF. For the CDR3, the DNA is TGTGCCAGCAGCTCGTTAGTCGGGACTAGCGGGCGAGGCAATGAGCAGTTCTTC. The variable domain in full, with the rest retrieved from reference TRBV7-2 and TRBJ2-1, is GAGVSQSPSNKVTEKGKDVELRCDPISGHTALYWYRQSLGQGLEFLIYFQGNSAPDKSGLPSDRFSAERTGGSVSTLTIQRTQQEDSAVYLCASSSLVGTSGRGNEQFFGPGTRLTVL.

This sequence joins TRBV28 and TRBJ2-5; no reliable D call. The V gene lost 6 bases and the J gene lost 10 bases, with 15 bases spanning the gap. The germline gives CDR1 MDHEN, CDR2 SYDVKM. CDR3 length equals 12 residues. CDR3 sequence: CASSLTLRFQYF. The CDR3 DNA sequence: TGTGCCAGCAGCCTCACCCTGAGATTCCAGTACTTC.

The chain uses TRBV7-3 and TRBJ1-6; a weak D match, TRBD1 (5 bases). The germline gives CDR1 SGHTA, CDR2 FQGTGA. Trimming took 5 bases from V and 14 from J, leaving 19 bases between them. The CDR3 length is 14 residues. CDR3 region: CASSPGHPFVTLHF. In DNA form, the CDR3 reads TGTGCCAGCAGCCCCGGACACCCCTTTGTAACCCTCCACTTT.

The V gene is TRBV28, the J gene TRBJ2-7; D might be TRBD2 (5 bases). This CDR3 is built from 14 residues. Germline values: CDR1 MDHEN, CDR2 SYDVKM. The V and J ends lost 6 bases and 2 bases respectively, with 14 bases between them. The CDR3 sequence: CASSGLGIAYEQYF. The CDR3 region has the DNA TGTGCCAGCAGCGGACTCGGGATCGCCTACGAGCAGTACTTC.

This clone has only a few counts. The chain couples TRBV18 to TRBJ1-4; D gene unclear. V was trimmed by 3 bases and J by 5 bases, leaving 4 bases between them. The CDR3 is 12 amino acids. Germline V CDR1 and CDR2: KGHSH, LQKENI. The CDR3 loop reads CASSPLNEKLFF. The CDR3 DNA reads TGTGCCAGCTCACCTCTGAATGAAAAACTGTTTTTT.

The chain recombines TRBV6-5 with TRBJ2-7, with D possibly being TRBD2 (5 bases). The length of the CDR3 is 14 residues. V lost 4 bases to trimming and J lost 6 bases, with 16 bases between them. CDR1 MNHEY and CDR2 SVGAGI come from the germline V gene. For the CDR3, the DNA is TGTGCCAGCAGTTCATGGGTCGGGGTAGGCGAGCAGTACTTC. Encoded protein: CASSSWVGVGEQYF.

The chain couples TRBV10-3 to TRBJ2-2; unclear D gene. The V and J ends lost 0 bases and 4 bases respectively, with 6 bases between them. In germline, CDR1 is ENHRY, CDR2 SYGVKD. The CDR3 consists of 14 residues. The CDR3 loop is CAISESRSTGELFF. The CDR3 bases are TGTGCCATCAGTGAGTCGAGAAGCACCGGGGAGCTGTTTTTT.

The rearrangement links TRBV5-4 to TRBJ2-7, with TRBD1 matching over 9 bases. This CDR3 region has 13 residues. Per germline, CDR1 SGHNT and CDR2 YYREEE (reference sequence). V dropped 4 bases and J dropped 7; count of bases not matched to a gene: 6. In DNA form, the CDR3 reads TGTGCCAGCAGCGTGGACAGGGGCCGGGAGCAGTACTTC. As protein: CASSVDRGREQYF.

The chain combines TRBV14 with TRBJ1-4; D is possibly TRBD1 (5 bases). CDR3 length: 15 residues. V was pared by 4 bases and J by 7 bases, with 16 bases between. Germline lookup yields CDR1 SGHDN and CDR2 FVKESK. The CDR3 DNA reads as TGTGCCAGCAGCCCCCTCCGCCACAGGTCTGAAAAACTGTTTTTT. It translates to CASSPLRHRSEKLFF. Looking up the rest from reference TRBV14 and TRBJ1-4 gives the full variable domain: EAGVTQFPSHSVIEKGQTVTLRCDPISGHDNLYWYRRVMGKEIKFLLHFVKESKQDESGMPNNRFLAERTGGTYSTLKVQPAELEDSGVYFCASSPLRHRSEKLFFGSGTQLSVL.